Listed here are 3 T cell receptor beta chains from one sample, sequenced in a study of blood T cell repertoires in COVID-19. Only in-frame clones appear in the TCRdb table, and some are missing; sequencing was by immunoSEQ multiplex PCR. The data contain roughly 200,000 clones, around four fifths of them seen just once; the ten biggest clones take up approximately 8.7%. Sequencing was done on a sample of PBMCs or T cells enriched from blood (not recorded which). Receptor source: a man aged 35 to 55 who had recovered from COVID-19.

The chain recombines TRBV2 with TRBJ2-1, with TRBD2 identical over 10 bases. The CDR3 covers 15 residues. Germline values: CDR1 SNHLY, CDR2 FYNNEI. V shed 4 bases, J shed 3 bases, and the junction held 3 bases outside the gene matches. The CDR3 here is CASSALAGIYNEQFF. CDR3 coding DNA: TGTGCCAGCAGTGCACTAGCGGGGATCTACAATGAGCAGTTCTTC.

For the CDR3, the DNA is TGTGCTAGTGGTTTGGGACAGCCGAACACTGAAGCTTTCTTT. It is translated as CASGLGQPNTEAFF. This sequence joins TRBV12-5 and TRBJ1-1; D perhaps matches TRBD1 (5 bases). Germline CDR1 reads LGHNT; CDR2 reads FRNRAP. CDR3 length: 14 amino acids. V dropped 1 base and J dropped 1 base, with 7 bases sitting between them.

V and J are TRBV30 and TRBJ2-1; D unresolved. CDR1 is GTSNPN and CDR2 is SVGIG in the germline V gene (reference sequence). V was pared by 2 bases and J by 5 bases, with 13 bases between. This CDR3 contains 14 residues. CDR3 residues: CAWSPPPRHNEQFF. In nucleotides, the CDR3 is TGTGCCTGGAGTCCCCCGCCCAGGCACAATGAGCAGTTCTTC.